This T cell receptor beta chain is drawn from a study of blood T cell repertoires in COVID-19. Study-level information: In each case, the material was cDNA or gDNA derived from T cells, B-cell-depleted T cells, or PBMCs.

One Seattle source followed patients from active infection through their disease course. The CDR3 totals 14 residues. Trimming removed 4 bases from V and 8 bases from J; junction bases left unmatched: 8. In germline, CDR1 is SGDLS, CDR2 YYNGEE. Assay used: immunoSEQ multiplex PCR; TCRdb lists only in-frame clones, some missing. The sample carries 250,000 to 300,000 clones, roughly nine tenths recorded once. This rearrangement joins TRBV9 to TRBJ1-3; 8 bases align to TRBD1. The material sequenced was peripheral blood. The receptor comes from a woman aged 25 to 39 with COVID-19, enrolled during active disease. The CDR3: CASSKTGVEDTIYF. As DNA, the CDR3 is TGTGCCAGCAGCAAGACAGGGGTCGAGGACACCATATATTTT.